The clone carrying this T cell receptor (beta chain) is categorized as medium-sized. The antigen is undetermined. This record comes from a study of human T cells and chemical hapten exposure. The overall study: Patch tests applied 0.01% DPC to the upper back and were scored after 6 days.

V was shortened by 4 bases and J by 2 bases, with 9 bases between the two germline ends. The V gene's germline CDR1 is SGHNT and CDR2 YYREEE (reference sequence). The length of the CDR3 is 14 residues. Documented time point: patch test 1, 2 weeks after DPC sensitization. Treatment here: therapeutic diphenylcyclopropenone sensitization with weekly scalp DPC. MiXCR, applied by TCRdb to the RACE reads, yields one record per CDR3 protein. The data hold about 14,000 distinct CDR3 sequences, with about 15% observed a single time. Study results and caveats: Compared with pre-sensitization or healthy control sets, expanded TCRs clustered more.

The TCR sequence derives from a woman under 40 with alopecia areata. Some clones in this sample may be carry-over from other donors' samples. The sequences come from whole blood, collected in connection with sensitization to the hapten diphenylcyclopropenone (DPC). The chain carries TRBV5-4 and TRBJ1-4; D is possibly TRBD1 (5 bases). CDR3 DNA sequence: TGTGCCAGCAGCCTTCGACAGACTAATGAAAAACTGTTTTTT. This encodes CASSLRQTNEKLFF.